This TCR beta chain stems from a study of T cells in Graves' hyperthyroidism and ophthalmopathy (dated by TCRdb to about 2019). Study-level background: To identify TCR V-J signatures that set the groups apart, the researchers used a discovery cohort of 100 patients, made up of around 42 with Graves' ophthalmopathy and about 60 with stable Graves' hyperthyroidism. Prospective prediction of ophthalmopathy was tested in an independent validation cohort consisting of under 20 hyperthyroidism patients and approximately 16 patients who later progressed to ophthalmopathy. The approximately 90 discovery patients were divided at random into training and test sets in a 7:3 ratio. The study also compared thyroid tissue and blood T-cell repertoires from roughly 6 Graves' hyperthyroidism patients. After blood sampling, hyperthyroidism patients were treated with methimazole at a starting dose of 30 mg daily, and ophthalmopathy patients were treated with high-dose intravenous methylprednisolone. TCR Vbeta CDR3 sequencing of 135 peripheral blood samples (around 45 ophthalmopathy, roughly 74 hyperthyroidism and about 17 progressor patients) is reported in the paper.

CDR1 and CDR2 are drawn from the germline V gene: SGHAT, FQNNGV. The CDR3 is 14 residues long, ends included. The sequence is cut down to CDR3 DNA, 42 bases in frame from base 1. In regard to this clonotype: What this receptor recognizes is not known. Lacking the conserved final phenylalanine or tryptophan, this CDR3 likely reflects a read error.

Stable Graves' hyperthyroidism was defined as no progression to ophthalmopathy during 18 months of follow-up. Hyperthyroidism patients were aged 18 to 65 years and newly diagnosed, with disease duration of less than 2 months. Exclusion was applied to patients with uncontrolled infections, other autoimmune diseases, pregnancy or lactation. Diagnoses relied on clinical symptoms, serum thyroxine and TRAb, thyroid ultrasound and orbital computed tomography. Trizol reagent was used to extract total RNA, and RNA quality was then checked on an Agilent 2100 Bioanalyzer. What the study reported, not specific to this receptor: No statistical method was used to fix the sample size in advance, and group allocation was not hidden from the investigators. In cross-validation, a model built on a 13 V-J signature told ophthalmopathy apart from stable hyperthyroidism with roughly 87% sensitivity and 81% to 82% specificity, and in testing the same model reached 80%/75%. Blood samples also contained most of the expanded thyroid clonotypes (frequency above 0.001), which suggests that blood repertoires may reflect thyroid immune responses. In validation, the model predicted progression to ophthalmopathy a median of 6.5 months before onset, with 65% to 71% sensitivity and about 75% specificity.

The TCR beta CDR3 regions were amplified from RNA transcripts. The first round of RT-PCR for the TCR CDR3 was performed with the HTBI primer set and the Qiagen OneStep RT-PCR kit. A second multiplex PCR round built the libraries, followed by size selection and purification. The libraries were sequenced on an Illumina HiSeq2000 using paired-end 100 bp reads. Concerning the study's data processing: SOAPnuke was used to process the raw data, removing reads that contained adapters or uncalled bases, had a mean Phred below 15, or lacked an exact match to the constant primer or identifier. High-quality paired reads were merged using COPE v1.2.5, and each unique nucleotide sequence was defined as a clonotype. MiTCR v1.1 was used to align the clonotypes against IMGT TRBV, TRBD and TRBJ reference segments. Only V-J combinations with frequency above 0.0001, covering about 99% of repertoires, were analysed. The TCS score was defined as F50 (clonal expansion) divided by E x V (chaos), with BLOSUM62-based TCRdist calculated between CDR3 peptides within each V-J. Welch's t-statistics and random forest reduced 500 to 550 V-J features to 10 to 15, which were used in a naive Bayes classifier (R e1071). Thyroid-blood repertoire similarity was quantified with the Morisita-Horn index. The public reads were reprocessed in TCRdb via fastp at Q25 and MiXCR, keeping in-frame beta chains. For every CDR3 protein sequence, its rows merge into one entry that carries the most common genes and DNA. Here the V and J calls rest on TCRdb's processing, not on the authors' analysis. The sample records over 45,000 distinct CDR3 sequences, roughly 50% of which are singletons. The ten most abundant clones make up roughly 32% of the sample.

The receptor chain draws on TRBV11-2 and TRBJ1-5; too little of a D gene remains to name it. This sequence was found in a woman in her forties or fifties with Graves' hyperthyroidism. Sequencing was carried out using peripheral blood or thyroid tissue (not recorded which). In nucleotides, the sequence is TGTGCCAGCAGCTTAGGGCAAGGAAATCGGCCCCAGCATCTT. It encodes CASSLGQGNRPQHL.